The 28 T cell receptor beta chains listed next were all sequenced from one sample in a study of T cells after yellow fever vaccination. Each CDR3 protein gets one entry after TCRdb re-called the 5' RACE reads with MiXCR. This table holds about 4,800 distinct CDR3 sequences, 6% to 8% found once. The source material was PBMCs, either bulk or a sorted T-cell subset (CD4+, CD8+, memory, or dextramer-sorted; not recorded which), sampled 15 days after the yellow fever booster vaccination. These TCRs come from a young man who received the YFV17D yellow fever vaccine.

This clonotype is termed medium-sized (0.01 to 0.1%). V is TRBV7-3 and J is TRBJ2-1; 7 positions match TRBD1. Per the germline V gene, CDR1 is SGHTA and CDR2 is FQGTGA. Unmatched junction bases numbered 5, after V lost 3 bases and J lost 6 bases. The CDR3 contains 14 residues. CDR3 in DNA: TGTGCCAGCAGCTTGGACAGGACGGGCAATGAGCAGTTCTTC. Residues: CASSLDRTGNEQFF.

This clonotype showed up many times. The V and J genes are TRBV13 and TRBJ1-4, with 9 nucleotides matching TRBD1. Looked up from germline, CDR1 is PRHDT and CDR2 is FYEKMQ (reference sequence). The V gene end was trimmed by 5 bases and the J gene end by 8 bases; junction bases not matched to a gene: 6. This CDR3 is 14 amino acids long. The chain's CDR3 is CASSTGQGREKLFF. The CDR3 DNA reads TGTGCCAGCAGCACCGGACAGGGGAGAGAAAAACTGTTTTTT.

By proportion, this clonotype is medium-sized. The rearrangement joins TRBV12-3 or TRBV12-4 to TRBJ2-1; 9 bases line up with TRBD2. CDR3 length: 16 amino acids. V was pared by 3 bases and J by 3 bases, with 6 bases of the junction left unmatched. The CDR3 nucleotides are TGTGCCAGCAGTTTGGTTAGCGGGAGCCGCTACAATGAGCAGTTCTTC. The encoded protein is CASSLVSGSRYNEQFF.

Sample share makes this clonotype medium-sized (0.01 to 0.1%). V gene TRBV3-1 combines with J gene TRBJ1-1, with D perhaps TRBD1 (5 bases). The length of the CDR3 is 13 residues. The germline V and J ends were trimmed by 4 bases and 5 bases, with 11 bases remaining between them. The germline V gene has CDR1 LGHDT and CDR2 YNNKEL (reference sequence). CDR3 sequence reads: CASSRLRETEAFF. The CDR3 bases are TGTGCCAGCAGCCGTCTCAGGGAGACTGAAGCTTTCTTT.

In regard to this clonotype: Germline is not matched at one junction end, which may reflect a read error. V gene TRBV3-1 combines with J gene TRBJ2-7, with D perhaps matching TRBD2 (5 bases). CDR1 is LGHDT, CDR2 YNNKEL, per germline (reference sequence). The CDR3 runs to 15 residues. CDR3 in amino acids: CSSSQLLSGTYEQYF. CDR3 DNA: TGTTCCAGCAGCCAGCTCCTCTCCGGGACCTACGAGCAGTACTTC.

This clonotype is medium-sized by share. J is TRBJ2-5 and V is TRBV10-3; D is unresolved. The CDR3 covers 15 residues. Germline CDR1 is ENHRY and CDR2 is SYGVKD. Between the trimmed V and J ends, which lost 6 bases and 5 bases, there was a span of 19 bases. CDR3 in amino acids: CAISLQASSAETQYF. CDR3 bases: TGTGCCATCAGCCTCCAGGCTTCGAGCGCTGAGACCCAGTACTTC.

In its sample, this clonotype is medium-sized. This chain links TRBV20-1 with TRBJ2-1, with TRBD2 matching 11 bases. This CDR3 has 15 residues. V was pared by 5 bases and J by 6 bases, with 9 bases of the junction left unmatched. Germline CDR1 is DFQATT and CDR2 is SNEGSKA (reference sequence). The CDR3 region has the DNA TGCAGTGCTTCCACCGGGACTAGCGGCCCCAATGAGCAGTTCTTC. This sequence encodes CSASTGTSGPNEQFF.

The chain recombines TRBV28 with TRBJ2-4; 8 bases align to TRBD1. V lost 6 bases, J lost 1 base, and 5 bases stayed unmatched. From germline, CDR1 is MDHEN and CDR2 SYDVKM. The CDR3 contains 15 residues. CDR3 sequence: CASRDRVSAKNIQYF. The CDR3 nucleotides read TGTGCCAGCAGGGACAGGGTTTCGGCCAAAAACATTCAGTACTTC.

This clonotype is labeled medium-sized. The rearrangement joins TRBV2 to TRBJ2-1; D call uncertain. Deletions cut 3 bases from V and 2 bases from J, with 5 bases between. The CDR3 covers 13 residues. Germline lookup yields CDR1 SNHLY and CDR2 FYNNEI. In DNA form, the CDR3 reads TGTGCCAGCAGTGAGTCTGCCTACAATGAGCAGTTCTTC. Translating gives CASSESAYNEQFF. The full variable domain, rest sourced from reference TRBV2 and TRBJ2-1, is EPEVTQTPSHQVTQMGQEVILRCVPISNHLYFYWYRQILGQKVEFLVSFYNNEISEKSEIFDDQFSVERPDGSNFTLKIRSTKLEDSAMYFCASSESAYNEQFFGPGTRLTVL.

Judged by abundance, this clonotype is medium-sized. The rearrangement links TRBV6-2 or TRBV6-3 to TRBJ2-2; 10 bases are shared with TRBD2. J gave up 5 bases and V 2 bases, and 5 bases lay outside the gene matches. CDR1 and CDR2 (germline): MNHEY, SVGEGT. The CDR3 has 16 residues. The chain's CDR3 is CASSYASGSVTGELFF. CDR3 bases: TGTGCCAGCAGTTACGCTAGCGGGAGCGTGACCGGGGAGCTGTTTTTT.

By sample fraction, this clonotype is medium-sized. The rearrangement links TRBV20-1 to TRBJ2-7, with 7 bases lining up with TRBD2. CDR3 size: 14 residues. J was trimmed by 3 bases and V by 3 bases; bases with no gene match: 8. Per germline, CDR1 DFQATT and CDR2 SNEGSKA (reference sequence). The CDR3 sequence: CSAREKSGNYEQYF. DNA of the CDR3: TGCAGTGCTAGGGAGAAGAGCGGGAACTACGAGCAGTACTTC.

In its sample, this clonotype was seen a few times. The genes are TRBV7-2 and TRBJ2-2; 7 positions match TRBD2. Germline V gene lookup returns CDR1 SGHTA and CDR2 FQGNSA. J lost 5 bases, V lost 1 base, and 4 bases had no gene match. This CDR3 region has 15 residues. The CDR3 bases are TGTGCCAGCAGCTTAGGGGGAGGGATGACCGGGGAGCTGTTTTTT. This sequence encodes CASSLGGGMTGELFF.

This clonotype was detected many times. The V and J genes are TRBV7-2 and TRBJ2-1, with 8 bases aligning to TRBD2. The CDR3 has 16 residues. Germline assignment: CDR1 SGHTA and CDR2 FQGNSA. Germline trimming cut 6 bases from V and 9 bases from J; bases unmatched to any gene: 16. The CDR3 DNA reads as TGTGCCAGCAGTGATCGAGCGGGGGCAGGCCTCGGTGAGCAGTTCTTC. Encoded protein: CASSDRAGAGLGEQFF.

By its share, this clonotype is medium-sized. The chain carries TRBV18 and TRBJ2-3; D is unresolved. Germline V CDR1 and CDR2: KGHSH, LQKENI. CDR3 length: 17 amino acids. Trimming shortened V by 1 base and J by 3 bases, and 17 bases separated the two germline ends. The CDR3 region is CASSPRSRRAATDTQYF. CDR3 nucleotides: TGTGCCAGCTCACCACGGTCTAGAAGAGCTGCAACAGATACGCAGTATTTT.

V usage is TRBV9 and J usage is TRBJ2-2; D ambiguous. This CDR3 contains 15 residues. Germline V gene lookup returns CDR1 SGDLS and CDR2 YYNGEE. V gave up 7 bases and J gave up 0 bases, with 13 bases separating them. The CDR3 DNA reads TGTGCCAGCGTAGGAGTATCTCCGAACACCGGGGAGCTGTTTTTT. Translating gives CASVGVSPNTGELFF.

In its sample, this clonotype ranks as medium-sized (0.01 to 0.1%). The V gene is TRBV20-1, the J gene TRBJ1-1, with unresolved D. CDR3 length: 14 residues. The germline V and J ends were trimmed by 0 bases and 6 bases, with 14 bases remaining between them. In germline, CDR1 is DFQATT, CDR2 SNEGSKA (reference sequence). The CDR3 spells CSARDPGFEAEAFF. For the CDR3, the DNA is TGCAGTGCTAGAGACCCGGGATTCGAAGCTGAAGCTTTCTTT.

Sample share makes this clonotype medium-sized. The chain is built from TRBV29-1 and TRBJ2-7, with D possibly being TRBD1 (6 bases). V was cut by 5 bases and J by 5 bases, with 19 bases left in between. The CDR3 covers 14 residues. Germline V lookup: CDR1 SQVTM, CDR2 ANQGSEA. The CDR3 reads CSVQLQGILDEQYF. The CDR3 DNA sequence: TGCAGCGTTCAATTACAGGGAATCCTTGACGAGCAGTACTTC.

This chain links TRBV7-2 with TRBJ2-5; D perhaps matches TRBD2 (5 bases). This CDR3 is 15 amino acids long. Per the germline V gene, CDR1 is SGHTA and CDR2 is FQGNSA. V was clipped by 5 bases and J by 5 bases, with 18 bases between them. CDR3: CASSLGARLLETQYF. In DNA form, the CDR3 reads TGTGCCAGCAGCCTGGGAGCTCGCCTTTTGGAGACCCAGTACTTC.

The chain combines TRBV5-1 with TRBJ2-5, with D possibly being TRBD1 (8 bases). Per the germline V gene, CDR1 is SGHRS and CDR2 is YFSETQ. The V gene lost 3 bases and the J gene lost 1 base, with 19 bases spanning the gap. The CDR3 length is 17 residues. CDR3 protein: CASSSGGTGGLQETQYF. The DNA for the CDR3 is TGCGCCAGCAGCTCCGGGGGGACAGGAGGGCTCCAAGAGACCCAGTACTTC. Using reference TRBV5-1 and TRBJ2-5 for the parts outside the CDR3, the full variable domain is KAGVTQTPRYLIKTRGQQVTLSCSPISGHRSVSWYQQTPGQGLQFLFEYFSETQRNKGNFPGRFSGRQFSNSRSEMNVSTLELGDSALYLCASSSGGTGGLQETQYFGPGTRLLVL.

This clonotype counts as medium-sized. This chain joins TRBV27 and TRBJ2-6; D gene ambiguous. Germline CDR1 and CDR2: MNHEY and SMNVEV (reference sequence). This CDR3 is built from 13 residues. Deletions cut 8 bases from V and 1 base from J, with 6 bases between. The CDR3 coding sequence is TGTGCCAGCCGATTATCTGGGGCCAACGTCCTGACTTTC. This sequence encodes CASRLSGANVLTF. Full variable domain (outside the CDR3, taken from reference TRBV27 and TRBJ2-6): EAQVTQNPRYLITVTGKKLTVTCSQNMNHEYMSWYRQDPGLGLRQIYYSMNVEVTDKGDVPEGYKVSRKEKRNFPLILESPSPNQTSLYFCASRLSGANVLTFGAGSRLTVL.

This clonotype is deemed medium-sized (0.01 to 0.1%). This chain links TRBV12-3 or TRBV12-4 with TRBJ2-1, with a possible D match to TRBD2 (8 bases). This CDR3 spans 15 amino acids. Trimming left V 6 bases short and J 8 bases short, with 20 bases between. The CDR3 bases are TGTGCCAGCAGGCAGACTAGCGTCGACAGGGATGAGCAGTTCTTC. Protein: CASRQTSVDRDEQFF.

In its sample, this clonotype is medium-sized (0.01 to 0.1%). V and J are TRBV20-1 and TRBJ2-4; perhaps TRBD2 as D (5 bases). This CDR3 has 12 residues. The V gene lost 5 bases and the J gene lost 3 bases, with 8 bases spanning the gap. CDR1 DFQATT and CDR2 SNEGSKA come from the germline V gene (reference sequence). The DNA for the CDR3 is TGCAGTGCTCCCCGGGACAAAAACATTCAGTACTTC. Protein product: CSAPRDKNIQYF.

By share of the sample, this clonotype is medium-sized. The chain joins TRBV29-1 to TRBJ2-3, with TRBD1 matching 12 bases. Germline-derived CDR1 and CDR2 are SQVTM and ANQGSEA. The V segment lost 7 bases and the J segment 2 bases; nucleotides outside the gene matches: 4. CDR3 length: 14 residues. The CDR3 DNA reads TGCAGCGCTGGGACAGGGGGCGTCACAGATACGCAGTATTTT. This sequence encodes CSAGTGGVTDTQYF.

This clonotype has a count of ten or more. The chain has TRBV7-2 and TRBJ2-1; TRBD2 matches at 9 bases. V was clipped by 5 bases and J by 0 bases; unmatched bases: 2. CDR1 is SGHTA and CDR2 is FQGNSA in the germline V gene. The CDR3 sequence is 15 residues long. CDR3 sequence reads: CASSPSGTSYNEQFF. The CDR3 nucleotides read TGTGCCAGCAGCCCTAGCGGGACCTCCTACAATGAGCAGTTCTTC.

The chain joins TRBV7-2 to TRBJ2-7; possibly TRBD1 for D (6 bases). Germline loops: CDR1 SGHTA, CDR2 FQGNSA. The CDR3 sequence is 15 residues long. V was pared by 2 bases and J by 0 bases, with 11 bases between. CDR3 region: CASSLSRGPSYEQYF. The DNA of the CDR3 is TGTGCCAGCAGCTTATCCAGGGGCCCCTCCTACGAGCAGTACTTC.

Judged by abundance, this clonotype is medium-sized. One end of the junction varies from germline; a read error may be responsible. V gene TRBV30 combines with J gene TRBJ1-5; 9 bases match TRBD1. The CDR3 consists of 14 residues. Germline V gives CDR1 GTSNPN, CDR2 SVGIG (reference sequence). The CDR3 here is CAWSVDRGNLPQHF. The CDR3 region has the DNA TGTGCCTGGAGTGTGGACAGGGGCAATCTGCCCCAGCATTTT.

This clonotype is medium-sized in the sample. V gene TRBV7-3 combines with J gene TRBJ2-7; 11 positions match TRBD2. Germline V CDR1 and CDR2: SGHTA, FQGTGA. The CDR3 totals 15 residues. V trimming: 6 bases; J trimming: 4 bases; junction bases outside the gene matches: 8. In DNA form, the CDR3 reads TGTGCCAGCAGAGTAACTAGCGGGAGAACTTACGAGCAGTACTTC. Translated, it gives CASRVTSGRTYEQYF.

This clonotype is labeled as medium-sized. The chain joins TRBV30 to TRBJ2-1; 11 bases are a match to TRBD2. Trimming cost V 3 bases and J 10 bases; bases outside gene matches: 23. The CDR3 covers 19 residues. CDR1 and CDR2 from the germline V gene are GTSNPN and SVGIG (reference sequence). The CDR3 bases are TGTGCCTGGAGGTCCCCTTCGGCAGTACTAGCGGGAGTAAACGACGAGCAGTTCTTC. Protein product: CAWRSPSAVLAGVNDEQFF.